This record concerns one T cell receptor (beta chain) sequence. These data belong to a study of T-cell memory formation after mild COVID-19. TCRdb re-derived calls from the 5' RACE reads in MiXCR, one entry per CDR3 protein. The sample has about 450,000 distinct CDR3 sequences, 23% seen once. CDR3 length equals 11 residues. The germline V and J ends were trimmed by 6 bases and 9 bases, with 10 bases remaining between them. The sample taken for sequencing was PBMCs or a T cell subset sorted from them (not recorded which). The chain couples TRBV12-3 or TRBV12-4 to TRBJ2-3, with D unresolved. This TCR was recovered from an adult woman who had mild COVID-19 (a few samples of this study predate the infection). Cell type and time point are not known. CDR3 in amino acids: CASRWGTTQYF. The DNA of the CDR3 is TGTGCCAGCAGGTGGGGTACGACGCAGTATTTT.